This T cell receptor (beta chain) was profiled in a study of blood T cell repertoires in COVID-19. The wider study: The United States, Italy and Spain supplied acute and convalescent COVID-19 samples. Sources were T cells, B-cell-depleted T cells, or PBMCs; the material itself was cDNA or gDNA.

Authors' processing steps: Amplifying reference gene primers gave estimates of nucleated cell counts. Sequencing was performed with immunoSEQ multiplex PCR; in TCRdb, only in-frame clones are kept and a portion is missing. V and J calls and clone size are as listed in that table; D and trimming were resolved from the DNA. The repertoire consists of 150,000 or so clones, with 80% to 90% occurring once and the leading ten covering roughly 8.2%. Source material: peripheral blood. The source is a man in his sixties with acute or convalescent COVID-19.

The CDR3 nucleotides read TGTGCCAGCCAAGAGAGGGGGGGGGAAGCTTTCTTT. This gives the protein CASQERGGEAFF. This chain uses TRBV28 with TRBJ1-1; D perhaps matches TRBD1 (6 bases). Trimming shortened V by 8 bases and J by 8 bases, and 15 bases separated the two germline ends. The CDR3 runs 12 residues. Germline assignment: CDR1 MDHEN and CDR2 SYDVKM.